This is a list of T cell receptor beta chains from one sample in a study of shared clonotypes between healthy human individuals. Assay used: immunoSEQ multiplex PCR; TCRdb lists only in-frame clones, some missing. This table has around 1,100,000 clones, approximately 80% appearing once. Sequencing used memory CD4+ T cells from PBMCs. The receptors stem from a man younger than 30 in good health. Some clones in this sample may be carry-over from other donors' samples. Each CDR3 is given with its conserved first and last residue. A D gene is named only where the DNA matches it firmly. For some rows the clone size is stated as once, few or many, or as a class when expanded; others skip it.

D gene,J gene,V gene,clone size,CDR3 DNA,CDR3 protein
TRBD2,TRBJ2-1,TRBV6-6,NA,TGTGCCAGCAGTTTTAGCGGGAGGGCTTCATATGAGCAGTTCTTC,CASSFSGRASYEQFF
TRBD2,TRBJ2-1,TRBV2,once,TGTGCCAGCAGTCCTCTGGGACTAGCGGGTTACAATGAGCAGTTCTTC,CASSPLGLAGYNEQFF
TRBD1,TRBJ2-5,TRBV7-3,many,TGTGCCAGCAGCCAGGGGGCGCAAGAGACCCAGTACTTC,CASSQGAQETQYF
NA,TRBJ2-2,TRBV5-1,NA,TGCGCCAGCAGCTTGGTGATGAACACCGGGGAGCTGTTTTTT,CASSLVMNTGELFF
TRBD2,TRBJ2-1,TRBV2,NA,TGTGCCAGCGGGGGACTAGCGGGAGGGGAGCAGTTCTTC,CASGGLAGGEQFF
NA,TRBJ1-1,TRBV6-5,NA,TGTGCCAGCAGTTACAATCGAGCAACTGAAGCTTTCTTT,CASSYNRATEAFF
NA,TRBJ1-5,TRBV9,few,TGTGCCAGCAGCATCGACAGTGTTCAGCCCCAGCATTTT,CASSIDSVQPQHF
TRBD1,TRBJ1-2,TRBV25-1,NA,TGTGCCAGCAGTGATGCAGGGGGGGCGCGTGGCTACACCTTC,CASSDAGGARGYTF
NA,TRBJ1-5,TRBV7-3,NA,TGTGCCAGCAGCTTAATCCCTGGCCCAGAAAGAAACAATCAGCCCCAGCATTTT,CASSLIPGPERNNQPQHF
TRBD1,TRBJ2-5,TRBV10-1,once,TGCGCCAGCAGTGAGGGACAGGGGGCCTGGGAGACCCAGTACTTC,CASSEGQGAWETQYF
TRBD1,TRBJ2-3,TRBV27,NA,TGTGCCAGCAGAACAGGGGTGGGTACGCAGTATTTT,CASRTGVGTQYF
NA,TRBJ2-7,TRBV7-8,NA,TGTGCCAGCAGCTTACACAGGCAAGGGAACGAGCAGTACTTC,CASSLHRQGNEQYF
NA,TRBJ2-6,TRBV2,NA,TGTGCCAGCAGCCTGGGCTACCGGGACCGATCTGGGGCCAACGTCCTGACTTTC,CASSLGYRDRSGANVLTF